This T cell receptor (beta chain) comes out of a study of blood T cell repertoires in COVID-19. Original processing notes: From reference gene primer amplification, estimates of nucleated cell counts were derived. The repertoire was sequenced with immunoSEQ multiplex PCR; TCRdb's copy has only in-frame clones and lacks some. The V and J calls and the clone size are those of that table, but D and trimming were determined from the DNA. The sample has 95,000 to 150,000 clones, approximately 87% seen once. Trimming removed 5 bases from V and 1 base from J, with 14 bases in between. Per the germline V gene, CDR1 is SGHNT and CDR2 is YENEEA. CDR3 length: 15 residues.

The receptor was isolated from a woman aged 45 to 65 with acute or convalescent COVID-19. The chain joins TRBV11-3 to TRBJ1-1, with D perhaps TRBD1 (6 bases). The sequencing sample was made of peripheral blood. Here the CDR3 DNA reads TGTGCCAGCAGCATAACCGGGACAAGGAACACTGAAGCTTTCTTT. Residues: CASSITGTRNTEAFF.